The clone carrying this T cell receptor beta chain turned up a few times. Per the study methods: Estimation of nucleated cell counts was performed using reference gene primer amplification. Clones were sequenced by immunoSEQ multiplex PCR, and TCRdb holds only the in-frame ones, with some missing. V, J and clone size reflect that table, while D and trimming were determined from the DNA. Of about 180,000 clones in the sample, roughly nine tenths were seen once. The data are from a study of blood T cell repertoires in COVID-19. Study at large: Acute and convalescent COVID-19 samples came from the United States, Italy and Spain. Sample material is recorded as cDNA or gDNA derived from T cells, B-cell-depleted T cells, or PBMCs.

The source of this sequence is a man between 18 and 35 years old who had recovered from COVID-19. Specimen: peripheral blood.

CDR3: CASSFSGSSYNEQFF. The CDR3 DNA reads as TGTGCCAGCAGCTTTAGCGGGAGCTCCTACAATGAGCAGTTCTTC. The rearrangement links TRBV7-9 to TRBJ2-1; 9 nucleotides line up with TRBD2. V gave up 3 bases and J gave up 0 bases; unmatched junction bases: 0. The CDR3 has 15 amino acids. Germline CDR1 SEHNR, CDR2 FQNEAQ (reference sequence).